The clone carrying this T cell receptor (beta chain) has just one count. The protocol was immunoSEQ multiplex PCR, while the TCRdb copy is restricted to in-frame clones and leaves out a portion. The table has 250,000 to 300,000 clones, around 86% seen once; the top ten hold about 3.5%. The data were taken from a study of blood T cell repertoires in COVID-19. Overall study context: Both acute and convalescent COVID-19 samples were obtained from the United States, Italy and Spain.

Germline V lookup: CDR1 MNHEY, CDR2 SVGAGI. The CDR3 runs to 12 residues. The V end lost 6 bases, the J end lost 9 bases, and 11 bases lay between the germline ends. Sequencing input: peripheral blood. The J gene is TRBJ2-2, the V gene TRBV6-5; TRBD2 is a possible D gene (6 bases). The receptor was derived from a man younger than 35 with active or convalescent COVID-19. CDR3 loop: CASRRGTRELFF. The CDR3 coding sequence is TGTGCCAGCAGGCGGGGAACTAGGGAGCTGTTTTTT.